The clone carrying this TCR beta chain turned up a few times. The sample is drawn from a study of regulatory T cells in long-lasting Graves disease. Both iRepertoire HTBI primers and Arm-PCR of CDR3 regions were used to build the TCR beta libraries. MiXCR, run by TCRdb on the multiplex PCR reads, gives a single entry per CDR3 protein. The sample has 650,000 to 700,000 distinct CDR3 sequences, about 30% seen once; the top ten hold around 42%. Time point noted: persistent/refractory GD, antithyroid drugs over 5 years with positive TRAb. There was RNA extracted from PBMCs, and the TCR library was made from it. In germline, CDR1 is MNHEY, CDR2 SVGEGT. Trimming removed 1 base from V and 0 bases from J, with 13 bases in between. The CDR3 consists of 16 residues.

This clonotype was obtained from a female donor with Graves disease. The genes are TRBV6-2 or TRBV6-3 and TRBJ2-7; the D gene is possibly TRBD1 (6 bases). Sequencing was performed on peripheral blood mononuclear cells (PBMCs), taken when the disease was refractory, from a patient treated with antithyroid drugs. The CDR3 is CASSYLGRQASYEQYF. The CDR3 DNA reads TGTGCCAGCAGTTACTTAGGGAGACAGGCCTCCTACGAGCAGTACTTC.